This TCR beta chain comes out of a study of T-cell memory formation after mild COVID-19. CDR3 size: 18 residues. V shed 6 bases, J shed 1 base, and the junction held 15 bases outside the gene matches. Germline lookup yields CDR1 MNHNY and CDR2 SVGAGI (reference sequence). MiXCR was run by TCRdb on the 5' RACE reads, yielding one entry per CDR3 protein. The repertoire holds about 540,000 distinct CDR3 sequences, around 21% seen once, with approximately 13% in the top ten. Findings and caveats of the study: Clones contracting across day 15 to 85 had a balanced CD4/CD8 profile; later expanding clones leaned CD4+. Most CD4+ clones that shrank were in CM and EM, while CD8+ ones turned up in EMRA.

This clonotype has more than one count but fewer than ten. The antigen remains undetermined. Sequencing used PBMCs or a T cell subset sorted from them (not recorded which). This receptor was identified in an adult woman who had mild COVID-19 (a few samples of this study predate the infection). Cell type and time point are not known. The V and J genes are TRBV6-6 and TRBJ1-2; TRBD1 agrees at 9 bases. DNA of the CDR3: TGTGCCAGCAGACCCGGACAGGGGAGGATACTTCTTAACTATGGCTACACCTTC. Translation gives CASRPGQGRILLNYGYTF.